The 29 T cell receptor beta chains in this list originate from one sample, sequenced in a study of cytomegalovirus exposure and HLA in healthy donors. Primers: 60 Vbeta forward and 13 Jbeta reverse. Generated by immunoSEQ multiplex PCR, the TCRdb table keeps only in-frame clones and is missing some. The data hold some 190,000 clones, with roughly four fifths observed a single time. Material for sequencing was PBMCs. The origin of the receptors is a man younger than 35 in good health and CMV-seronegative.

CDR3 residues: CASSYRPGGGHEQYF. The CDR3 region has the DNA TGTGCCAGCAGTTACCGTCCCGGCGGAGGCCACGAGCAGTACTTC. The rearrangement uses TRBV6-6 and TRBJ2-7, with D maybe TRBD2 (5 bases). This CDR3 has 15 residues. V was trimmed by 2 bases and J by 5 bases, leaving 16 bases between them. Germline CDR1 and CDR2: MNHNY and SVGAGI (reference sequence).

The sample holds a few counts of this clone. The chain has TRBV7-2 and TRBJ1-5; no firm D call. This CDR3 has 14 amino acids. The germline V gene has CDR1 SGHTA and CDR2 FQGNSA. The ends were cut back, 5 bases at V and 2 bases at J, with 10 bases in the middle. CDR3 nucleotides: TGTGCCAGCAGCCCAAACGGGGGCAATCAGCCCCAGCATTTT. Its protein is CASSPNGGNQPQHF.

The chain carries TRBV2 and TRBJ1-2; 9 bases map to TRBD1. Trimming at V came to 8 bases and at J to 5 bases, leaving 6 bases not matched to a gene. CDR1 SNHLY and CDR2 FYNNEI come from the germline V gene. CDR3 length equals 13 residues. In DNA, the CDR3 is TGTGCCAGCCAGACGGACAGGGGTTATGGCTACACCTTC. This gives the protein CASQTDRGYGYTF.

This clone was counted a few times. The chain is built from TRBV4-1 and TRBJ2-3, with 9 bases matching TRBD2. Germline CDR1 MGHRA, CDR2 YSYEKL. V lost 2 bases to trimming and J lost 3 bases; unmatched junction nucleotides: 3. CDR3 size: 15 residues. For the CDR3, the DNA is TGCGCCAGCAGCCAATATAGCGGGGGAACAGATACGCAGTATTTT. It translates to CASSQYSGGTDTQYF.

The genes are TRBV2 and TRBJ1-2, with D tentatively TRBD1 (5 bases). Trimming removed 4 bases at V and 0 bases at J, with 9 bases between. In germline, CDR1 is SNHLY, CDR2 FYNNEI. The CDR3 spans 14 residues. The CDR3 protein is CASSARGTNYGYTF. Here the CDR3 DNA reads TGTGCCAGCAGTGCTCGGGGGACTAACTATGGCTACACCTTC.

The chain joins TRBV9 to TRBJ2-2; TRBD1 is a possible D gene (8 bases). V was clipped by 6 bases and J by 6 bases, with 21 bases between them. The CDR3 spans 16 residues. Germline loops: CDR1 SGDLS, CDR2 YYNGEE. The CDR3 sequence: CASTNNPGGQAGELFF. The CDR3 nucleotides are TGTGCCAGCACCAACAACCCGGGGGGACAGGCCGGGGAGCTGTTTTTT.

This clone has just a few counts. This chain links TRBV5-1 with TRBJ1-5; TRBD1 might be the D (5 bases). V dropped 1 base and J dropped 5 bases, with 10 bases sitting between them. Looked up from germline, CDR1 is SGHRS and CDR2 is YFSETQ. CDR3 length: 14 residues. CDR3 sequence reads: CASSLSGYDQPQHF. The CDR3 region has the DNA TGCGCCAGCAGCTTGTCAGGGTACGATCAGCCCCAGCATTTT.

This clone was observed a single time. The same CDR3 can be traced to other DNA sequences in this sample. The chain combines TRBV6-5 with TRBJ2-3; 9 positions agree with TRBD2. CDR1 and CDR2 from the germline V gene are MNHEY and SVGAGI. With V trimmed by 3 bases and J by 3 bases, 1 base remained unmatched. The CDR3 contains 14 residues. The CDR3 DNA follows: TGTGCCAGCAGTTATAGCGGGAGTACAGATACGCAGTATTTT. Translation: CASSYSGSTDTQYF.

This rearrangement joins TRBV19 to TRBJ1-5, with TRBD1 identical over 8 bases. J gave up 9 bases and V 3 bases, and 10 bases lay outside the gene matches. CDR1 is LNHDA, CDR2 SQIVND, per germline (reference sequence). The CDR3 spans 15 residues. The CDR3 region is CASSMGWTGPWPQHF. CDR3 sequence (DNA): TGTGCCAGTAGTATGGGGTGGACAGGGCCGTGGCCCCAGCATTTT.

The chain joins TRBV13 to TRBJ2-7, with TRBD1 matching 11 bases. The CDR3 has 16 residues. The junction had 12 bases not matched to a gene; V was cut back by 4 bases and J by 7 bases. Germline V gene sequence: CDR1 PRHDT, CDR2 FYEKMQ (reference sequence). The CDR3 spells CASSSPLDRGLREQYF. CDR3 coding DNA: TGTGCCAGCAGCTCCCCTTTGGACAGGGGGCTGAGAGAGCAGTACTTC.

The V and J genes are TRBV5-1 and TRBJ2-7; 12 bases fit TRBD2. The V segment lost 0 bases and the J segment 4 bases; nucleotides outside the gene matches: 11. The CDR3 has 18 residues. The germline gives CDR1 SGHRS, CDR2 YFSETQ. The CDR3, as DNA: TGCGCCAGCAGCTTGGGAGCGGGGGAGACTAGCGGGGGATACGAGCAGTACTTC. It codes for CASSLGAGETSGGYEQYF.

This chain joins TRBV10-3 and TRBJ1-2; D not certain. The CDR3 has 13 amino acids. V lost 3 bases and J lost 2, with 7 bases in between. Germline V CDR1 and CDR2: ENHRY, SYGVKD. This CDR3 is CAISDARNYGYTF. In DNA, the CDR3 is TGTGCCATCAGTGATGCACGGAACTATGGCTACACCTTC.

The table lists this clone with a few counts. The genes are TRBV4-3 and TRBJ2-3; TRBD2 aligns across 14 bases. Germline V CDR1 and CDR2: LGHNA, YSLEER. V trimming: 2 bases; J trimming: 7 bases; junction bases outside the gene matches: 8. The CDR3 loop spans 17 amino acids. CDR3 in amino acids: CASSQQTSGGAWYTQYF. The CDR3, as DNA: TGCGCCAGCAGCCAACAGACTAGCGGGGGGGCTTGGTATACGCAGTATTTT.

The V and J genes are TRBV30 and TRBJ1-2; 9 nucleotides match TRBD1. This CDR3 has 13 amino acids. Per the germline V gene, CDR1 is GTSNPN and CDR2 is SVGIG (reference sequence). With V trimmed by 3 bases and J by 8 bases, 7 bases remained unmatched. CDR3 nucleotide sequence: TGTGCCTGGAGGACAGGGGGTGTCTGGGGCTACACCTTC. Protein sequence: CAWRTGGVWGYTF.

The chain recombines TRBV7-9 with TRBJ1-6; D not certain. The CDR3 length is 13 residues. V was pared by 7 bases and J by 9 bases, with 13 bases between. Germline values: CDR1 SEHNR, CDR2 FQNEAQ (reference sequence). Here the CDR3 reads CASTAEVGSPLHF. The DNA of the CDR3 is TGTGCCAGCACCGCAGAGGTCGGTTCACCCCTCCACTTT.

This sequence joins TRBV2 and TRBJ1-6; D is possibly TRBD1 (6 bases). Germline CDR1 SNHLY, CDR2 FYNNEI. The CDR3 is made up of 16 amino acids. The V end was cut by 7 bases, the J end by 7 bases, with 20 bases between. The CDR3 DNA follows: TGTGCCAGCATTGGACAGATCCCTTTTGGGAATTCACCCCTCCACTTT. As protein: CASIGQIPFGNSPLHF. The variable domain in full, with the rest retrieved from reference TRBV2 and TRBJ1-6, is EPEVTQTPSHQVTQMGQEVILRCVPISNHLYFYWYRQILGQKVEFLVSFYNNEISEKSEIFDDQFSVERPDGSNFTLKIRSTKLEDSAMYFCASIGQIPFGNSPLHFGNGTRLTVT.

A few counts support this clone. V usage is TRBV28 and J usage is TRBJ1-5; no clear D. This CDR3 has 13 residues. Per germline, CDR1 MDHEN and CDR2 SYDVKM. V lost 2 bases and J lost 4, with 6 bases in between. Here the CDR3 reads CASSLTANQPQHF. Here the CDR3 DNA reads TGTGCCAGCAGTTTAACTGCTAATCAGCCCCAGCATTTT.

This clone was seen once. This rearrangement joins TRBV11-2 to TRBJ2-7, with 12 bases aligning to TRBD1. V lost 5 bases and J lost 7; bases outside the gene matches: 9. The V gene's germline CDR1 is SGHAT and CDR2 FQNNGV. The CDR3 contains 15 residues. The CDR3 nucleotides are TGTGCCAGCAGCCCAGGAGGGACAGGGGGCTATGAGCAGTACTTC. Translating it yields CASSPGGTGGYEQYF.

This chain uses TRBV4-1 with TRBJ2-7; 8 bases are a match to TRBD1. The V segment lost 5 bases and the J segment 6 bases; nucleotides outside the gene matches: 9. The length of the CDR3 is 14 residues. Per germline, CDR1 MGHRA and CDR2 YSYEKL. The CDR3 here is CASSSLPTGAEQYF. CDR3 sequence (DNA): TGCGCCAGCAGCTCTCTCCCGACAGGGGCCGAGCAGTACTTC.

The table lists this clone with a few counts. The CDR3 coding sequence is TGTGCCAGCAGCTTAGGTGTAGAGGACACCGGGGAGCTGTTTTTT. It codes for CASSLGVEDTGELFF. This chain joins TRBV7-6 and TRBJ2-2, with D hard to call. With 1 base removed from V and 3 bases from J, the gap between germline ends came to 9 bases. Germline lookup yields CDR1 SGHVS and CDR2 FNYEAQ. The CDR3 is 15 amino acids.

The chain joins TRBV5-1 to TRBJ2-7; TRBD2 matches at 7 bases. This CDR3 spans 15 amino acids. With 4 bases clipped from V and 5 bases from J, the junction kept 12 bases outside the gene matches. The germline V gene encodes CDR1 SGHRS and CDR2 YFSETQ. CDR3 loop: CASSVGTSGIDEQYF. CDR3 nucleotides: TGCGCCAGCAGCGTGGGGACCAGCGGGATCGACGAGCAGTACTTC.

The genes are TRBV28 and TRBJ2-7, with D tentatively TRBD1 (5 bases). Per the germline V gene, CDR1 is MDHEN and CDR2 is SYDVKM. There are 16 residues in the CDR3. Trimming pared 3 bases from V and 0 bases from J, leaving 15 bases between. The CDR3 nucleotides read TGTGCCAGCAGTTTCCCGGTGGGGCAGTCCTCCTACGAGCAGTACTTC. The encoded protein is CASSFPVGQSSYEQYF.

The chain has TRBV11-2 and TRBJ2-1; D not resolved. Deletions cut 8 bases from V and 1 base from J, with 18 bases between. Germline V gene data show CDR1 as SGHAT and CDR2 as FQNNGV. The CDR3 is 16 residues long. CDR3 in amino acids: CASSFTGSESYNEQFF. Here the CDR3 DNA reads TGTGCCAGCTCCTTTACGGGTTCGGAATCCTACAATGAGCAGTTCTTC.

The rearrangement uses TRBV7-8 and TRBJ2-7; TRBD1 is a possible D gene (5 bases). CDR3 length: 16 amino acids. CDR1 is SGHVS, CDR2 FQNEAQ, per germline. Trimming left V 4 bases short and J 5 bases short, with 21 bases between. The CDR3 is CASSSFRLQGSNEQYF. As DNA, the CDR3 is TGTGCCAGCAGCTCATTCCGTCTCCAGGGCTCTAACGAGCAGTACTTC.

In its sample, this clone was seen once. The V call is TRBV29-1, the J call TRBJ1-4; D unclear. Deletions cut 0 bases from V and 8 bases from J, with 4 bases between. Germline CDR1 SQVTM, CDR2 ANQGSEA. The CDR3 is 11 amino acids. In DNA, the CDR3 is TGCAGCGTTGAAGAGGCCGAAAAACTGTTTTTT. This gives the protein CSVEEAEKLFF.

The chain recombines TRBV5-4 with TRBJ1-1; D possibly corresponds to TRBD1 (6 bases). This CDR3 contains 15 residues. The germline CDR1 and CDR2 sequences are SGHNT and YYREEE (reference sequence). V lost 2 bases, J lost 0 bases, and 11 bases lay in between. The CDR3 protein is CASSLGGGLNTEAFF. CDR3 DNA sequence: TGTGCCAGCAGCTTAGGTGGGGGCCTGAACACTGAAGCTTTCTTT.

The rearrangement uses TRBV23-1 and TRBJ2-7, with D maybe TRBD2 (6 bases). TRBV23-1 is an ORF, with its function uncertain. V lost 3 bases, J lost 2 bases, and 20 bases lay in between. The CDR3 totals 17 residues. CDR3 protein: CASSHLNIAVLPYEQYF. The CDR3 nucleotides are TGCGCCAGCAGTCACCTAAACATAGCGGTACTCCCCTACGAGCAGTACTTC.

The genes are TRBV6-1 and TRBJ2-5, with D possibly matching TRBD1 (6 bases). Between the trimmed V and J ends, which lost 5 bases and 7 bases, there was a span of 11 bases. From germline, CDR1 is MNHNS and CDR2 SASEGT. CDR3 length equals 12 residues. The CDR3 nucleotides are TGTGCCAGCAGTCCCCCACAGGGGACCCAGTACTTC. This gives the protein CASSPPQGTQYF.

Concerning this clone itself: The identical CDR3 is also encoded by other nucleotide sequences in the sample. This rearrangement joins TRBV18 to TRBJ1-1; D unresolved. The V and J ends lost 3 bases and 2 bases respectively, with 4 bases between them. The CDR3 has 12 amino acids. CDR1 is KGHSH and CDR2 is LQKENI in the germline V gene. CDR3 amino acids: CASSPSNTEAFF. The CDR3, as DNA: TGTGCCAGCTCACCGTCTAACACTGAAGCTTTCTTT.